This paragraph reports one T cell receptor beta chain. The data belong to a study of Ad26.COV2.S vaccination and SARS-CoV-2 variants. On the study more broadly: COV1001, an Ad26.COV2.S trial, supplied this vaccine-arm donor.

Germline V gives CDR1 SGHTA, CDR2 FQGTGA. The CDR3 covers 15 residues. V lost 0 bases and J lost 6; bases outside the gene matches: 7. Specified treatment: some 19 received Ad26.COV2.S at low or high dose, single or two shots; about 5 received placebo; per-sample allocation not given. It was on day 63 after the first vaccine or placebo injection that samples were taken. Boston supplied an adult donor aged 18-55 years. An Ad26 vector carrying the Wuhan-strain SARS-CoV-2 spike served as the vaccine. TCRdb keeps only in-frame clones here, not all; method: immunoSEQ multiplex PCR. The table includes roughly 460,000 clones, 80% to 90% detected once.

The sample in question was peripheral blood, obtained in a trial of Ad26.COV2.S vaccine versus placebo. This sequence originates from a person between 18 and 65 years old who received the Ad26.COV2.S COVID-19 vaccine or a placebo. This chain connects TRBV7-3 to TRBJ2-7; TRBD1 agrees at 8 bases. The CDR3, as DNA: TGTGCCAGCAGCTTAACGAGGGACAGGCTAAGCGAGCAGTACTTC. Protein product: CASSLTRDRLSEQYF. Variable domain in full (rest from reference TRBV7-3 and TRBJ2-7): GAGVSQTPSNKVTEKGKYVELRCDPISGHTALYWYRQSLGQGPEFLIYFQGTGAADDSGLPNDRFFAVRPEGSVSTLKIQRTERGDSAVYLCASSLTRDRLSEQYFGPGTRLTVT.